This TCR beta chain was found in a study of shared clonotypes between healthy human individuals. Study-level points and caveats: Blood alone was sampled, and tissue repertoires likely differ. The expectation was that sequencing depth would affect clonotype sharing among donors.

Naive CD8 cells comprised CD45RO-negative, CCR7-positively selected cells, excluding terminally differentiated effector memory CD45RA+ cells. With respect to this clone: Its specificity is unknown. This specimen includes other DNA sequences encoding the same CDR3.

Sorted-subset replicate PCRs used 150 to 200 ng DNA, roughly 28,000 T cell genomes. Assay: immunoSEQ multiplex PCR; the TCRdb copy retains only in-frame clones and omits some. The sample has 450,000 to 700,000 clones; around 95% are singletons. Sequences were obtained from naive CD8+ T cells sorted from blood. The clonotype originates from a woman aged 25 to 39 in good health.

CDR3 sequence reads: CASSFRGRTNEKLFF. CDR3 nucleotide sequence: TGTGCCAGCAGTTTTAGGGGACGCACTAATGAAAAACTGTTTTTT. V and J are TRBV28 and TRBJ1-4; perhaps TRBD1 as D (5 bases). This CDR3 region has 15 residues. With 3 bases removed from V and 2 bases from J, the gap between germline ends came to 10 bases. Germline values: CDR1 MDHEN, CDR2 SYDVKM.